One sample yielded the 10 T cell receptor beta chains listed below, sequenced in a study of blood T cell repertoires in COVID-19. The method was immunoSEQ multiplex PCR; TCRdb's version includes in-frame clones alone and lacks a portion of them. The data show about 130,000 clones, 70% to 90% seen once. Material for sequencing was peripheral blood. These receptors were obtained from a woman over 75 with acute or convalescent COVID-19.

This rearrangement joins TRBV20-1 to TRBJ2-2; 11 bases fit TRBD1. V gave up 3 bases and J gave up 7 bases; unmatched junction bases: 10. The length of the CDR3 is 16 residues. Germline CDR1 reads DFQATT; CDR2 reads SNEGSKA (reference sequence). For the CDR3, the DNA is TGCAGTGCTAGTTTGGTGGGACAGGGGGTGGTCGGGGAGCTGTTTTTT. This sequence encodes CSASLVGQGVVGELFF.

The V call is TRBV5-1, the J call TRBJ1-3, with 7 bases lining up with TRBD1. V trimming: 0 bases; J trimming: 3 bases; junction bases outside the gene matches: 3. The CDR3 runs 15 residues. The germline gives CDR1 SGHRS, CDR2 YFSETQ. The CDR3 DNA follows: TGCGCCAGCAGCTTGGGACAGGGAGGTGGAAACACCATATATTTT. Protein sequence: CASSLGQGGGNTIYF.

The chain is built from TRBV10-2 and TRBJ1-2; a weak D match, TRBD1 (5 bases). CDR1 and CDR2 (germline): WSHSY, SAAADI. Between the trimmed V and J ends, which lost 6 bases and 1 base, there was a span of 9 bases. This CDR3 has 13 residues. The CDR3 DNA sequence: TGCGCCAGCAGCCCCGACAGTAACTATGGCTACACCTTC. Translation: CASSPDSNYGYTF.

V gene TRBV5-1 combines with J gene TRBJ1-1; weak D call: TRBD1 (5 bases). Trimming left V 4 bases short and J 3 bases short, with 10 bases between. CDR1 is SGHRS, CDR2 YFSETQ, per germline. This CDR3 spans 13 amino acids. This CDR3 reads CASSDLTDTEAFF. As DNA, the CDR3 is TGCGCCAGCAGCGATTTGACAGACACTGAAGCTTTCTTT. The full variable domain, completed using reference TRBV5-1 and TRBJ1-1, is KAGVTQTPRYLIKTRGQQVTLSCSPISGHRSVSWYQQTPGQGLQFLFEYFSETQRNKGNFPGRFSGRQFSNSRSEMNVSTLELGDSALYLCASSDLTDTEAFFGQGTRLTVV.

This clone was seen only once. The J gene is TRBJ2-3, the V gene TRBV5-6; 7 bases map to TRBD2. The ends lost 3 bases at V and 4 bases at J; junction bases unmatched: 8. Germline CDR1 reads SGHDT; CDR2 reads YYEEEE. The CDR3 totals 15 residues. The CDR3 region has the DNA TGTGCCAGCAGCTGGGGGGGTGCAGGTTCAGATACGCAGTATTTT. Translating gives CASSWGGAGSDTQYF. Using reference TRBV5-6 and TRBJ2-3 for the parts outside the CDR3, the full variable domain is DAGVTQSPTHLIKTRGQQVTLRCSPKSGHDTVSWYQQALGQGPQFIFQYYEEEERQRGNFPDRFSGHQFPNYSSELNVNALLLGDSALYLCASSWGGAGSDTQYFGPGTRLTVL.

V and J are TRBV9 and TRBJ2-3, with D maybe TRBD2 (6 bases). This CDR3 region has 15 residues. Trimming cost V 3 bases and J 4 bases, with 15 bases left between them. In germline, CDR1 is SGDLS, CDR2 YYNGEE. The CDR3 DNA reads TGTGCCAGCAGCGGCGAGGGGTGGGGGGCAGATACGCAGTATTTT. Encoded protein: CASSGEGWGADTQYF.

The CDR3 DNA is TGTGCCAGTAGTATTTCGAAAGGAAGGGGGAACACTGAAGCTTTCTTT. Protein sequence: CASSISKGRGNTEAFF. This chain uses TRBV19 with TRBJ1-1; D possibly corresponds to TRBD1 (5 bases). CDR1 LNHDA and CDR2 SQIVND come from the germline V gene (reference sequence). CDR3 length equals 16 residues. The V end was cut by 3 bases, the J end by 1 base, with 15 bases between.

J is TRBJ2-2 and V is TRBV12-3 or TRBV12-4; tentative D call: TRBD2 (5 bases). Trimming took 7 bases from V and 1 from J, leaving 7 bases between them. The CDR3 covers 13 residues. CDR3 sequence (DNA): TGTGCCAGCACCGGGGAGAACACCGGGGAGCTGTTTTTT. Protein sequence: CASTGENTGELFF.

CDR3 DNA sequence: TGTGCCAGCAGCTATGCCGGGGACAGGCTGGAGACCCAGTACTTC. This translates into CASSYAGDRLETQYF. The V and J genes are TRBV7-2 and TRBJ2-5; 8 nucleotides align to TRBD1. Trimming at V came to 4 bases and at J to 5 bases, leaving 9 bases not matched to a gene. Germline V CDR1 and CDR2: SGHTA, FQGNSA. The CDR3 totals 15 residues.

J is TRBJ1-5 and V is TRBV2; TRBD1 matches at 7 bases. CDR1 is SNHLY, CDR2 FYNNEI, per germline. This CDR3 is built from 15 residues. V gave up 6 bases and J gave up 2 bases; unmatched junction bases: 7. The CDR3 is CASRDRLGGNQPQHF. As DNA, the CDR3 is TGTGCCAGCAGGGACAGGCTCGGGGGCAATCAGCCCCAGCATTTT.